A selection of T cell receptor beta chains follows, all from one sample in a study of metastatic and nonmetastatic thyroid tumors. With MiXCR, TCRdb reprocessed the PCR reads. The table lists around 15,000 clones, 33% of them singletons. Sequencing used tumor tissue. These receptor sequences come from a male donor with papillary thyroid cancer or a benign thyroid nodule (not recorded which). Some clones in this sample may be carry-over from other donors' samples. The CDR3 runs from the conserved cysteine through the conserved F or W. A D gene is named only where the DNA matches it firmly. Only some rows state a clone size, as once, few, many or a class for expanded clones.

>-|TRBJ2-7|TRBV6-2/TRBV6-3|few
TGTGCCAGCAGTTACGGTCGACTTACCTACGAGCAGTACTTC
CASSYGRLTYEQYF
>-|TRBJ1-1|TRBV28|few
TGTGCCAGCAGTTTATCCCAGGGGCAGCGTCGTGAAGCTTTCTTT
CASSLSQGQRREAFF
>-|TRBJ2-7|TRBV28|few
TGTGCCAGCAGTTACGGCCTTGGCGAGCAGTACTTC
CASSYGLGEQYF
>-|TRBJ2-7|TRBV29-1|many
TGCAGCGTTGAAGATCCCCAGGGGCCGAGGGAGCAGTACTTC
CSVEDPQGPREQYF
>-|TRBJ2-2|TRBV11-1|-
TGTGCCAGCAGCTTAGGGGGGGCCGGTACCGGGGAGCTGTTTTTT
CASSLGGAGTGELFF
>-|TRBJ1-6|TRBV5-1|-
TGCGCCAGCAGCCCGGACCCACTCAATTCACCCCTCCACTTT
CASSPDPLNSPLHF
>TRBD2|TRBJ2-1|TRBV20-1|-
TGCAGTGCCCGGACTAGCGGGGCGTACAATGAGCAGTTCTTC
CSARTSGAYNEQFF
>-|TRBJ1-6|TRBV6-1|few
TGTGCCAGCAAGGACGGGTCACCCCTCCACTTT
CASKDGSPLHF
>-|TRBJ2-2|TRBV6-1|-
TGTGCCAGCAGTCCGGGAGAGGGGCGAACCAGGGAGCTGTCTTTT
CASSPGEGRTRELSF
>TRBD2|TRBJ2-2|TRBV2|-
TGTGCCAGCAGTGCTTTTGGGCTAGCGGGAAACACCGGGGAGCTGTTTTTT
CASSAFGLAGNTGELFF
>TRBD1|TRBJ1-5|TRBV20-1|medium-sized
TGCAGTGCCCGACAGGGAGGGCAGCCCCAGCATTTT
CSARQGGQPQHF
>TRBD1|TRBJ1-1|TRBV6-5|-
TGTGCAAGCACTTCGACAGGGTGTTGGACTGAAGCTTTCTTT
CASTSTGCWTEAFF
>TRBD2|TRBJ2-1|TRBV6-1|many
TGTGCCAGCAGTGAAGAAGCGGGGGGATACAATGAGCAGTTCTTC
CASSEEAGGYNEQFF
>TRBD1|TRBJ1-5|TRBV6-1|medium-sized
TGTGCCAGCAGTCCGACAGGGGGCCATAATCAGCCCCAGCATTTT
CASSPTGGHNQPQHF
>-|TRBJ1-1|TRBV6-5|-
TGTGCCAGCAGTTACAATAATTACGGGGGGATGAGTATGACTTTCTTT
CASSYNNYGGMSMTFF
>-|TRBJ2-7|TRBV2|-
TGTGCCATCAAGTTGATGGCGGTGAGCTCCTACGAGCAGTACTTC
CAIKLMAVSSYEQYF
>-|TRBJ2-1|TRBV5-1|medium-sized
TGCGCCAGCAGCGTCGGGACTCTTAACAATGAGCAGTTCTTC
CASSVGTLNNEQFF
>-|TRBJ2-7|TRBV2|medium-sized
TGTGCCAGCATTAAGTCCCAAATTAAGTCCTACGAGCAGTACTTC
CASIKSQIKSYEQYF
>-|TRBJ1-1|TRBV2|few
TGTGCCAGCAGTGTCCCGGGTTTGACCGGCGCTGAAGCTTTCTTT
CASSVPGLTGAEAFF
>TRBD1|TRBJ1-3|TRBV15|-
TGTGCCACCAGGGAGGGACAGGGCCACTCTGGAAACACCATATATTTT
CATREGQGHSGNTIYF
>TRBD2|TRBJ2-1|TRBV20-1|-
TGCAGTGCTAGAGTACTAGCGGGCAATGAGCAGTTCTTC
CSARVLAGNEQFF
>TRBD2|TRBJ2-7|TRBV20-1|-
TGCAGTGCTGTTCTAGCGGGAGACTACGAGCAGTACTTC
CSAVLAGDYEQYF
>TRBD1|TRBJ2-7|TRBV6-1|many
TGTGCCAGCAGGCCCGGGACAGGGGCCTACGAGCAGTACTTC
CASRPGTGAYEQYF
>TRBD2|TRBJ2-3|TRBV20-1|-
TGCAGTGCTAGAGCTAGCGGGGGGAAAGATACGCAGTATTTT
CSARASGGKDTQYF
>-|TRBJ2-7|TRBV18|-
TGTGCCAGCTCCTCACGGGAAATCTACGATCAGTACTTC
CASSSREIYDQYF
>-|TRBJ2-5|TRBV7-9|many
TGTGCCAGCAGCCCCAGAACAGGGAGCCAAGAGACCCAGTACTTC
CASSPRTGSQETQYF
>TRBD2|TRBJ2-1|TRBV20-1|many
TGCGGTGCTATAAGCGGGAGTATTTACAATGAGCAGTTCTTC
CGAISGSIYNEQFF
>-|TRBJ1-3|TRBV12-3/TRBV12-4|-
TGTGCCAGCAGCGGGGGATGGGCGGGAAACACCATATATTTT
CASSGGWAGNTIYF